The 24 T cell receptor beta chains in this list originate from one sample, sequenced in a study of cytomegalovirus exposure and HLA in healthy donors. The study ran its PCR with 60 Vbeta and 13 Jbeta primers. Profiled with immunoSEQ multiplex PCR; TCRdb holds only in-frame clones, not every one. The top ten clones hold 1% of a sample with around 160,000 clones, around three quarters of them seen once. Sequencing was carried out using PBMCs. The receptor source for this set is a woman aged 40 to 49 in good health and CMV-seronegative.

The chain combines TRBV25-1 with TRBJ2-3; 13 nucleotides agree with TRBD2. The CDR3 is made up of 16 amino acids. V shed 4 bases, J shed 6 bases, and the junction held 7 bases outside the gene matches. From germline, CDR1 is MGHDK and CDR2 SYGVNS. For the CDR3, the DNA is TGTGCCAGCAGTGGGACTAGCGGGAGATGGGGTGATACGCAGTATTTT. Residues: CASSGTSGRWGDTQYF.

V is TRBV28 and J is TRBJ1-1; D is unresolved. V was shortened by 2 bases and J by 2 bases, with 6 bases between the two germline ends. CDR1 MDHEN and CDR2 SYDVKM come from the germline V gene. This CDR3 region has 13 residues. CDR3 region: CASSLPGNTEAFF. The CDR3 region has the DNA TGTGCCAGCAGTTTACCGGGTAACACTGAAGCTTTCTTT.

CDR3: CGGGTYGYTF. For the CDR3, the DNA is TGTGGGGGGGGTACCTATGGCTACACCTTC. V and J are TRBV30 and TRBJ1-2; D perhaps matches TRBD1 (5 bases). Germline lookup yields CDR1 GTSNPN and CDR2 SVGIG (reference sequence). This CDR3 is built from 10 residues.

V usage is TRBV28 and J usage is TRBJ1-2, with 8 bases that match TRBD1. The CDR3 extends over 14 amino acids. Trimming took 9 bases from V and 0 from J; bases not matched to a gene: 6. The germline V gene has CDR1 MDHEN and CDR2 SYDVKM. CDR3 coding DNA: TGTGCCAGTGCGAAGGGACAGGCTAACTATGGCTACACCTTC. It translates to CASAKGQANYGYTF.

The CDR3 DNA sequence: TGTGCCAGCAGCGGTGGACTAGGTGGGCAAGGGAATGAGCAGTTCTTC. Its protein is CASSGGLGGQGNEQFF. The rearrangement uses TRBV9 and TRBJ2-1, with 7 positions matching TRBD2. The CDR3 consists of 16 residues. V lost 3 bases, J lost 7 bases, and 13 bases stayed unmatched. CDR1 is SGDLS, CDR2 YYNGEE, per germline.

This clone has only one observation. This chain connects TRBV7-9 to TRBJ2-1; 7 bases line up with TRBD2. The CDR3 runs to 18 residues. Germline trimming cut 6 bases from V and 0 bases from J; bases unmatched to any gene: 14. CDR1 is SEHNR and CDR2 is FQNEAQ in the germline V gene (reference sequence). CDR3 region: CASSQPSRGSSSYNEQFF. As DNA, the CDR3 is TGTGCCAGCAGTCAACCTTCACGCGGGAGTTCCTCCTACAATGAGCAGTTCTTC.

This chain connects TRBV29-1 to TRBJ2-3, with 9 positions matching TRBD1. The CDR3 is made up of 13 amino acids. The germline gives CDR1 SQVTM, CDR2 ANQGSEA. CDR3 bases: TGCAGTGCCGGGACAGGGAGTACAGATACGCAGTATTTT. This sequence encodes CSAGTGSTDTQYF.

The genes are TRBV5-4 and TRBJ2-1; TRBD2 aligns across 7 bases. The CDR3 spans 15 residues. CDR1 and CDR2 from the germline V gene are SGHNT and YYREEE (reference sequence). The junction had 7 bases not matched to a gene; V was cut back by 2 bases and J by 5 bases. This chain's CDR3 is CASSFGDGRHNEQFF. In nucleotides, the CDR3 is TGTGCCAGCAGCTTCGGGGACGGGAGGCACAATGAGCAGTTCTTC.

The genes are TRBV5-1 and TRBJ2-5; D may be TRBD1 (5 bases). V was clipped by 0 bases and J by 2 bases, with 8 bases between them. The CDR3 is made up of 14 amino acids. Germline values: CDR1 SGHRS, CDR2 YFSETQ. Here the CDR3 DNA reads TGCGCCAGCAGCTTGGCAGGGTGGCAAGAGACCCAGTACTTC. It specifies CASSLAGWQETQYF.

The chain couples TRBV7-2 to TRBJ2-7, with 7 bases matching TRBD1. This CDR3 has 16 amino acids. Trimming at V came to 5 bases and at J to 0 bases, leaving 10 bases not matched to a gene. Germline CDR1 SGHTA, CDR2 FQGNSA. The CDR3 coding sequence is TGTGCCAGCAGCCCAATGGGCAGGGGGTCCTCCTACGAGCAGTACTTC. Translating gives CASSPMGRGSSYEQYF. Drawing the rest from reference TRBV7-2 and TRBJ2-7, the complete variable domain is GAGVSQSPSNKVTEKGKDVELRCDPISGHTALYWYRQSLGQGLEFLIYFQGNSAPDKSGLPSDRFSAERTGGSVSTLTIQRTQQEDSAVYLCASSPMGRGSSYEQYFGPGTRLTVT.

The rearrangement uses TRBV12-5 and TRBJ2-7; TRBD2 is a possible D gene (5 bases). Trimming took off 2 bases at V and 0 bases at J, with 11 bases between the two ends. Germline V gene sequence: CDR1 LGHNT, CDR2 FRNRAP. The CDR3 runs 15 residues. DNA of the CDR3: TGTGCTAGTGGTTTGACCAGGAGGTGCTCCTACGAGCAGTACTTC. Translation gives CASGLTRRCSYEQYF.

The J gene is TRBJ2-1, the V gene TRBV30; no clear D. V dropped 2 bases and J dropped 1 base, with 9 bases sitting between them. Germline V lookup: CDR1 GTSNPN, CDR2 SVGIG (reference sequence). CDR3 length: 14 amino acids. CDR3 sequence: CAWSRSQSYNEQFF. CDR3 bases: TGTGCCTGGAGTAGGAGCCAATCCTACAATGAGCAGTTCTTC. The whole variable domain, remainder taken from reference TRBV30 and TRBJ2-1, is SQTIHQWPATLVQPVGSPLSLECTVEGTSNPNLYWYRQAAGRGLQLLFYSVGIGQISSEVPQNLSASRPQDRQFILSSKKLLLSDSGFYLCAWSRSQSYNEQFFGPGTRLTVL.

The chain carries TRBV6-6 and TRBJ1-2; no clear D. The CDR3 loop spans 13 amino acids. V was clipped by 0 bases and J by 13 bases, with 15 bases between them. Germline CDR1 MNHNY, CDR2 SVGAGI (reference sequence). CDR3 bases: TGTGCCAGCAGTTACTCATCCTACAGCGGTTCCACCTTC. It specifies CASSYSSYSGSTF.

The rearrangement joins TRBV5-4 to TRBJ2-1; TRBD1 matches 9 bases. Germline V CDR1 and CDR2: SGHNT, YYREEE (reference sequence). The ends lost 9 bases at V and 5 bases at J; junction bases unmatched: 12. This CDR3 contains 15 residues. The CDR3 region is CATQDRRTGDNEQFF. CDR3 DNA sequence: TGTGCCACCCAAGATAGGCGGACAGGGGACAATGAGCAGTTCTTC.

The gene calls are TRBV6-5 and TRBJ1-2, with 11 bases aligning to TRBD1. The CDR3 spans 15 residues. Germline lookup yields CDR1 MNHEY and CDR2 SVGAGI. V lost 6 bases to trimming and J lost 4 bases; unmatched junction nucleotides: 7. The CDR3 DNA follows: TGTGCCAGCAGGGACAGGGGGCAAGGTGGCTATGGCTACACCTTC. Its protein product is CASRDRGQGGYGYTF.

The genes are TRBV19 and TRBJ1-5, with D uncertain. V lost 0 bases and J 9 bases, leaving 15 bases between the germline ends. CDR1 and CDR2 (germline): LNHDA, SQIVND (reference sequence). The CDR3 runs 15 residues. The CDR3 DNA reads TGTGCCAGTAGTATAGATGACGGGTTGCTGGGGCCCCAGCATTTT. It yields the protein CASSIDDGLLGPQHF.

This clone occurred a few times. V is TRBV21-1 and J is TRBJ1-4; the DNA was not compared with TRBD1, the D call given in the table. TRBV21-1 is shown as a pseudogene. CDR3 length equals 16 residues. In nucleotides, the CDR3 is TGTGCCAGCAGCAAAGTCCCACCTCAGGGGGATGAAAAACTGTTTTTT. This translates into CASSKVPPQGDEKLFF.

The chain employs TRBV13 and TRBJ2-4; the D gene is possibly TRBD1 (6 bases). The germline gives CDR1 PRHDT, CDR2 FYEKMQ (reference sequence). This CDR3 has 16 amino acids. V lost 4 bases, J lost 0 bases, and 13 bases lay in between. The CDR3 bases are TGTGCCAGCAGCTACACAGGGAACCTAGCCAAAAACATTCAGTACTTC. This codes for CASSYTGNLAKNIQYF.

V usage is TRBV6-5 and J usage is TRBJ1-4; D gene ambiguous. Germline-derived CDR1 and CDR2 are MNHEY and SVGAGI. V lost 10 bases and J lost 3, with 12 bases in between. The CDR3 runs to 13 residues. DNA for the CDR3: TGTGCCACCCGAGCTTTATCTAATGAAAAACTGTTTTTT. Translation gives CATRALSNEKLFF.

The V and J genes are TRBV19 and TRBJ1-5; D might be TRBD1 (6 bases). Trimming cost V 10 bases and J 6 bases, with 16 bases left between them. Per the germline V gene, CDR1 is LNHDA and CDR2 is SQIVND (reference sequence). This CDR3 is 13 amino acids long. The CDR3 bases are TGTGCCACCAAGGAGGGGGGGCGTCAGCCCCAGCATTTT. Its translation is CATKEGGRQPQHF.

CDR3 region: CSVTGTSGGTYEQYF. Here the CDR3 DNA reads TGCAGCGTGACAGGGACTAGCGGGGGTACCTACGAGCAGTACTTC. The J gene is TRBJ2-7, the V gene TRBV29-1; 14 nucleotides agree with TRBD2. The germline CDR1 and CDR2 sequences are SQVTM and ANQGSEA. With V trimmed by 6 bases and J by 2 bases, 6 bases remained unmatched. There are 15 residues in the CDR3.

This clone has just a few counts. V and J are TRBV19 and TRBJ1-4; 7 bases line up with TRBD1. The V gene's germline CDR1 is LNHDA and CDR2 SQIVND (reference sequence). The CDR3 is made up of 15 amino acids. Trimming cost V 5 bases and J 5 bases; bases outside gene matches: 8. The CDR3 loop is CASSASGTVNEKLFF. CDR3 bases: TGTGCCAGTAGTGCCTCCGGGACAGTAAATGAAAAACTGTTTTTT.

V is TRBV5-1 and J is TRBJ2-7; 8 positions agree with TRBD1. The V segment lost 3 bases and the J segment 3 bases; nucleotides outside the gene matches: 2. Germline lookup yields CDR1 SGHRS and CDR2 YFSETQ. The CDR3 is made up of 13 amino acids. The CDR3 region is CASSWDRHYEQYF. CDR3 bases: TGCGCCAGCAGCTGGGACAGGCACTACGAGCAGTACTTC.

The rearrangement uses TRBV19 and TRBJ1-5; TRBD1 matches 11 bases. Per the germline V gene, CDR1 is LNHDA and CDR2 is SQIVND (reference sequence). This CDR3 has 15 residues. Trimming removed 5 bases from V and 6 bases from J; junction bases left unmatched: 6. The chain's CDR3 is CASSPRTGGLQPQHF. DNA of the CDR3: TGTGCCAGTAGTCCCCGGACAGGGGGCCTTCAGCCCCAGCATTTT.